These T cell receptor beta chains were read from a single sample in a study of shared clonotypes between healthy human individuals. Data came from immunoSEQ multiplex PCR; TCRdb stores just in-frame clones and leaves some out. The table shows millions of clones, with 90% to 95% occurring only once. Input material: naive CD4+ T cells sorted from blood. All receptors come from a man between 18 and 29 years old in good health. The conserved cysteine and the conserved F or W are not part of the CDR3 here.

j_gene | v_gene | CDR3aa
TRBJ2-7 | TRBV4-3 | ASSQDRVGGGTYEQY
TRBJ2-1 | TRBV28 | ASSFSLTNEQF
TRBJ2-7 | TRBV7-2 | ASSPAPGLPYEQY
TRBJ2-1 | TRBV7-7 | ASSLVLAGEGNEQF
NA | TRBV28 | ASSSSGFYEQY
TRBJ1-2 | TRBV5-1 | ASSSGLSTSLGYT
TRBJ1-4 | TRBV10-2 | ASKQGDEKLF
TRBJ2-5 | TRBV9 | ASSVGRVVEETQY
TRBJ2-5 | TRBV19 | ASSQTGLAGGRSETQY
TRBJ2-1 | TRBV7-6 | ASSAQEGPNEQF
TRBJ2-1 | TRBV28 | ASIDGAVGYNEQF
TRBJ1-4 | TRBV19 | ASSIGTTNEKLF
TRBJ2-7 | TRBV10-3 | AISDAAGWPG
TRBJ2-7 | TRBV10-3 | AISDLAGSYEQY
TRBJ2-3 | TRBV7-9 | ASSSRLAGLTDTQY
TRBJ2-7 | TRBV25-1 | ASSEFGGNGYEQY
TRBJ2-1 | TRBV18 | ASSPGVQSSYNEQF
TRBJ1-2 | TRBV29-1 | SVEQWGDRASGEYGYT
TRBJ1-5 | TRBV19 | ASSIGPGTSEGNQPQH
TRBJ1-5 | TRBV2 | ASSPQTDRVRGQPQH
TRBJ1-3 | TRBV5-1 | ASSPGQSGNTIY
TRBJ1-2 | TRBV30 | AWSVGQGAIYGYT
TRBJ2-5 | TRBV14 | ASSQGSWGRRETQY
TRBJ1-6 | TRBV5-4 | ATTGFGNNSPLH
TRBJ2-5 | TRBV19 | ASSTRLAGRWGETQY
TRBJ2-3 | TRBV5-4 | ASRTGSDTQY
TRBJ1-5 | TRBV5-1 | ASSLEGQGNNQPQH
TRBJ1-3 | TRBV18 | ASSPYVAGEENTIY
TRBJ1-1 | TRBV28 | ASSAGHLLRTEAF
TRBJ2-7 | TRBV14 | ASTLAGGQPRFYEQY
TRBJ2-7 | TRBV27 | ASSPAGTYEQY
TRBJ2-3 | TRBV6-6 | ASSYSSGTGTDTQY
TRBJ1-1 | TRBV7-2 | ASSSLSPGGEAF
TRBJ2-5 | TRBV12-5 | ASGNTGAGTQY
TRBJ2-2 | TRBV5-8 | ASSRQPSNTGELF
TRBJ2-6 | TRBV7-9 | ASSRTGSSSGANVLT
TRBJ2-7 | TRBV7-9 | ASSSTSGNMVEQY
TRBJ2-2 | TRBV18 | ASSPPAETNTGELF
TRBJ2-1 | TRBV5-1 | ASSLDGTGNYNEQF
TRBJ2-1 | TRBV5-1 | ASSAGRTFYNEQF
TRBJ1-2 | TRBV19 | ASSIVGSGKSSGYT
TRBJ1-5 | TRBV18 | ASSPPGLRGGQPQH
TRBJ2-7 | TRBV29-1 | SAGTGGPYEQY
TRBJ2-2 | TRBV7-6 | ASSPGGTGTNTGELF
TRBJ2-5 | TRBV11-2 | ASSRGQQETQY
TRBJ1-2 | TRBV5-6 | ASSLTNYGYT
TRBJ2-3 | TRBV5-1 | ASSLAQFTDTQY
TRBJ1-2 | TRBV19 | ASSIELESYGYT
TRBJ2-5 | TRBV2 | ASSEDRPQETQY
TRBJ2-7 | TRBV7-2 | ASSRRWGQGGYEQY
TRBJ1-2 | TRBV5-1 | ASRPQENYGYT
TRBJ1-6 | TRBV6-5 | ASSYSFQGGGSPLH
TRBJ2-3 | TRBV5-1 | ASSFSGTSTDTQY
TRBJ2-7 | TRBV28 | ASSFILLDRSYEQY
TRBJ2-3 | TRBV5-4 | ASSYAGLAGVTDTQY
TRBJ2-3 | TRBV5-1 | ASSLGQLTDTQY
TRBJ2-3 | TRBV18 | ASSSLADLPDTQY